The T cell receptor beta chain under discussion was sequenced for a study of neoadjuvant anti-PD-1 for oral cavity cancer. Method: immunoSEQ multiplex PCR; TCRdb's copy keeps in-frame clones and lacks some. This table holds over 65,000 clones, 80% to 90% found once. Time point denoted: after neoadjuvant nivolumab, at surgical resection. Germline V CDR1 and CDR2: SNHLY, FYNNEI. Trimming removed 5 bases from V and 6 bases from J, with 17 bases in between. This CDR3 region has 15 residues. The receptor's source is a person aged 35-80 years with oral cavity squamous cell carcinoma. J is TRBJ2-1 and V is TRBV2; possibly TRBD1 for D (5 bases). The sequencing here drew on PBMCs, taken after nivolumab (anti-PD-1) treatment. CDR3 residues: CASSFQGNLGNEQFF. CDR3 nucleotide sequence: TGTGCCAGCAGTTTTCAGGGAAATTTAGGCAATGAGCAGTTCTTC. Supplemented by reference TRBV2 and TRBJ2-1, the full variable domain reads EPEVTQTPSHQVTQMGQEVILRCVPISNHLYFYWYRQILGQKVEFLVSFYNNEISEKSEIFDDQFSVERPDGSNFTLKIRSTKLEDSAMYFCASSFQGNLGNEQFFGPGTRLTVL.